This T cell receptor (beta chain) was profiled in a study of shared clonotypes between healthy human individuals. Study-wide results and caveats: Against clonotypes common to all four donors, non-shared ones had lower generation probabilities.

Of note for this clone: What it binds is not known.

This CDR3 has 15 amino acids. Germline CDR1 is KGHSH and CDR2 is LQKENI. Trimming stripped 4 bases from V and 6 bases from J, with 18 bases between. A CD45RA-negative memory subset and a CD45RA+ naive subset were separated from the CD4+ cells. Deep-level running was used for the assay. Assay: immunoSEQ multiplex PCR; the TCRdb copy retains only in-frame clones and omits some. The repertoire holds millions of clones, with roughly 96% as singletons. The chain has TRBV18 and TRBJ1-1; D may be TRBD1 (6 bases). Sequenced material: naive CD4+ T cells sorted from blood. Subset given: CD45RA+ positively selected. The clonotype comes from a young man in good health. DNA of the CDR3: TGTGCCAGCTCACTAAGACAGGCTGTGGGGGCTGAAGCTTTCTTT. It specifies CASSLRQAVGAEAFF.